This TCR beta chain was sequenced during a study of cytomegalovirus exposure and HLA in healthy donors. Study background: The Caucasian-associated ancestry cluster held around four fifths of 398 genotyped donors. Overall study findings and caveats: With later analysis, a missense DCLRE1C variant became linked to TCR beta V- and J-gene trimming. The classifier was said to identify cytomegalovirus status with high specificity and sensitivity. In a later analysis, the majority of CMV-associated beta chains seemingly showed HLA restriction.

V lost 4 bases and J lost 7; bases outside the gene matches: 10. The CDR3 spans 15 residues. CDR1 and CDR2 (germline): LNHNV, YYDKDF (reference sequence). This clone was seen only once. No antigen is known for it. This PCR relied on a set of 60 Vbeta primers and 13 Jbeta primers. Clones were sequenced by immunoSEQ multiplex PCR, and TCRdb holds only the in-frame ones, with some missing. Here the sample spans some 100,000 clones, 84% being singletons. The receptor's source is a woman aged 18-29 years in good health and CMV-seronegative. The sequenced sample was PBMCs. This sequence joins TRBV15 and TRBJ2-7, with 10 bases lining up with TRBD1. The CDR3 region has the DNA TGTGCCACCAGCATCTCGGGGACAGGGGTCGAGGAGCAGTACTTC. This gives the protein CATSISGTGVEEQYF.